The rows below give T cell receptor beta chains drawn from one sample of a study of CD8+ T cells in alopecia areata. Generated by immunoSEQ multiplex PCR, the TCRdb table keeps only in-frame clones and is missing some. The repertoire holds more than 95,000 clones, with 50% to 75% as singletons. This material consisted of CD8+ T cells sorted from blood, taken at week 4, from a patient treated with tofacitinib. Receptor source: a human donor with alopecia areata. Both conserved end residues are part of each CDR3. Each record gives: clone size, D gene, J gene, V gene, CDR3 DNA, CDR3 protein. D genes are given only for firm matches. Size tells how often a clone was seen (once, few, many) or the class of an expanded clone, and some rows leave it out.

few - TRBJ2-3 TRBV29-1 TGCAGCGTTGAGGGTGGGTCATTTGGGCACAGGCGCACAGATACGCAGTATTTT CSVEGGSFGHRRTDTQYF
- - TRBJ2-2 TRBV29-1 TGCAGCGTTGACCGGGCCGGGGAGCTGTTTTTT CSVDRAGELFF
- TRBD2 TRBJ2-7 TRBV15 TGTGCCACCAGCAGTCGACTAGCGGGGGGCTACGAGCAGTACTTC CATSSRLAGGYEQYF
- - TRBJ2-7 TRBV5-1 TGCGCCAGCAGCTTCGACTACCCAGCAACCTACGAGCAGTACTTC CASSFDYPATYEQYF
- TRBD1 TRBJ2-5 TRBV23-1 TGCGCCAGCAGTCAATCTGGACAGGGGGCTTCGCAAGAGACCCAGTACTTC CASSQSGQGASQETQYF
- - TRBJ2-3 TRBV14 TGTGCCAGCAGCCAAGGGGGCGAGAATACGCAGTATTTT CASSQGGENTQYF
- TRBD1 TRBJ1-6 TRBV27 TGTGCCAGCAGTCTGAAGAGGGACTGGACAGGGAATCCACCCCTCCACTTT CASSLKRDWTGNPPLHF
- - TRBJ2-4 TRBV29-1 TGCAGCGTTGAAGATCGAGGGTGGGACAACTACTTC CSVEDRGWDNYF
once - TRBJ1-6 TRBV9 TGTGCCAGCAGCGGGTCTAATTCACCCCTCCACTTT CASSGSNSPLHF
- - TRBJ1-1 TRBV5-4 TGTGCCAGCAGCCCCGGGAACAGCCCCATGAACACTGAAGCTTTCTTT CASSPGNSPMNTEAFF
few TRBD1 TRBJ2-3 TRBV13 TGTGCCAGCAGCTCCTCCATACAGGGGTCAAACACAGATACGCAGTATTTT CASSSSIQGSNTDTQYF
- TRBD1 TRBJ1-6 TRBV27 TGTGCCAGCAGTCCGGGACAGGGGTATTATTCACCCCTCCACTTT CASSPGQGYYSPLHF
many - TRBJ2-6 TRBV18 TGTGCCAGCTCACCACAGATGGGTCTTGACTCTGGGGCCAACGTCCTGACTTTC CASSPQMGLDSGANVLTF
few TRBD1 TRBJ2-1 TRBV12-5 TGTGCTAGTGGTTCGACAGGGGGCTCCTACAATGAGCAGTTCTTC CASGSTGGSYNEQFF
- - TRBJ2-7 TRBV7-2 TGTGCCAGCAGCTTAGTACAGGCGACCTACGAGCAGTACTTC CASSLVQATYEQYF
few - TRBJ1-2 TRBV30 TGTGCCTGGAGTGGATACCGGACGGATAACTATGGCTACACCTTC CAWSGYRTDNYGYTF
- - TRBJ2-1 TRBV2 TGTGCCAGCAGGGAGCGACAGGCCTACAATGAGCAGTTCTTC CASRERQAYNEQFF
- TRBD2 TRBJ2-7 TRBV5-6 TGTGCCAGCAGCTCGTCGCCGGGAGGCGAGCAGTACTTC CASSSSPGGEQYF
- - TRBJ1-2 TRBV30 TGTGCCTGGAGTGTACCTCCGGATGGCTACACCTTC CAWSVPPDGYTF
- - TRBJ2-7 TRBV6-6 TGTGCCAGCAGCCCAGGGACATTTTGGGGCGAGCAGTACTTC CASSPGTFWGEQYF
- - TRBJ1-2 TRBV4-2 TGTGCCAGCAGCCCCCGGGGGGGGGCGGAGGATGGCTACACCTTC CASSPRGGAEDGYTF
- - TRBJ2-7 TRBV30 TGTGCCTGGGCGTCCAAGGACGGGGCGTACGAGCAGTACTTC CAWASKDGAYEQYF
- - TRBJ1-5 TRBV2 TGTGCCAGCAGTGAAGGTGGGAGCAATCAGCCCCAGCATTTT CASSEGGSNQPQHF
- TRBD1 TRBJ2-7 TRBV15 TGTGCCACCAGCAGAGATCGAGGGGACAGGGCCAACGAGCAGTACTTC CATSRDRGDRANEQYF
- - TRBJ2-5 TRBV15 TGTGCCACCAGCAGAGGGGAAGAGACCCAGTACTTC CATSRGEETQYF
- - TRBJ1-5 TRBV7-6 TGTGCCAGCAGCTTAGCCGGACAGAACAATCAGCCCCAGCATTTT CASSLAGQNNQPQHF
- TRBD1 TRBJ2-1 TRBV29-1 TGCAGCGTGCCTGGGACAGGGGAATACAATGAGCAGTTCTTC CSVPGTGEYNEQFF
- TRBD1 TRBJ1-2 TRBV30 TGTGCCTGGAGTGCGGGACAGGGGGCGCAGGGCTACACCTTC CAWSAGQGAQGYTF
few - TRBJ2-3 TRBV29-1 TGCAGCTCCGTACTCCCTACAGATACGCAGTATTTT CSSVLPTDTQYF
- TRBD2 TRBJ2-1 TRBV11-2 TGTGCCAGCAGCTTAGAGGGCGGGGGGGCCTTGAATGAGCAGTTCTTC CASSLEGGGALNEQFF
- TRBD2 TRBJ2-1 TRBV6-1 TGTGCCAGCAGTGAAGCGCCCGGGACTAGCGTTGGTGAGCAGTTCTTC CASSEAPGTSVGEQFF